What follows are 5 T cell receptor beta chains derived from one specimen sequenced in a study of blood T cell repertoires in COVID-19. Repertoires were generated with immunoSEQ multiplex PCR, while TCRdb's copy carries only in-frame clones and drops some. The data hold roughly 260,000 clones, with 87% observed a single time. The sequenced sample consisted of PBMCs or T cells enriched from blood (not recorded which). Receptor source: a woman aged 30 to 39 with acute COVID-19.

The chain links TRBV5-4 to TRBJ1-4, with TRBD1 as a possible D gene (6 bases). Trimming took off 2 bases at V and 2 bases at J, with 7 bases between the two ends. CDR3 length equals 14 residues. Germline V gene sequence: CDR1 SGHNT, CDR2 YYREEE (reference sequence). DNA of the CDR3: TGTGCCAGCAGCTTAGACAGGACTAATGAAAAACTGTTTTTT. Translating gives CASSLDRTNEKLFF.

The chain has TRBV19 and TRBJ2-1; 10 positions agree with TRBD2. Germline V lookup: CDR1 LNHDA, CDR2 SQIVND (reference sequence). With 7 bases clipped from V and 7 bases from J, the junction kept 7 bases outside the gene matches. CDR3 length: 14 amino acids. The CDR3 region has the DNA TGTGCCAGTAAGCCTAGCGGGGGTATGAATGAGCAGTTCTTC. The encoded protein is CASKPSGGMNEQFF.

The V and J genes are TRBV4-1 and TRBJ2-1, with D tentatively TRBD2 (6 bases). Germline CDR1 reads MGHRA; CDR2 reads YSYEKL. The V end was cut by 3 bases, the J end by 8 bases, with 17 bases between. There are 15 residues in the CDR3. The CDR3 region is CASSHVRGLEDEQFF. CDR3 DNA sequence: TGCGCCAGCAGCCACGTACGGGGGTTGGAGGATGAGCAGTTCTTC.

This sequence joins TRBV4-3 and TRBJ2-2; 9 bases map to TRBD1. The CDR3 is 18 residues long. J lost 6 bases, V lost 4 bases, and 15 bases had no gene match. The germline V gene encodes CDR1 LGHNA and CDR2 YSLEER. CDR3 sequence reads: CASSLSAWGDRDAGELFF. The CDR3 bases are TGCGCCAGCAGCCTCTCGGCGTGGGGGGACAGGGATGCCGGGGAGCTGTTTTTT.

The rearrangement uses TRBV3-1 (or the pseudogene TRBV3-2) and TRBJ2-5; D not certain. Trimming removed 0 bases at V and 9 bases at J, with 8 bases between. This CDR3 spans 12 amino acids. CDR1 and CDR2 from the germline V gene are LGHDT and YNNKEL (reference sequence). This chain's CDR3 is CASSQEHPAQYF. The CDR3 DNA reads as TGTGCCAGCAGCCAAGAGCATCCAGCCCAGTACTTC.